The T cell receptor (beta chain) under discussion was sequenced for a study of cytomegalovirus exposure and HLA in healthy donors. Study results and limitations: A prior analysis recorded that most TCR beta V segments were productive about 87% or about 30% of the time. The study found most TCR sequences rare, yet found some public TCRs in many donors. Compared with the roughly 700-donor mean, an Asian-associated ancestry cluster reportedly had fewer N-insertions, according to a later analysis.

This CDR3 comprises 15 residues. CDR1 and CDR2 (germline): MNHEY, SMNVEV (reference sequence). V was trimmed by 6 bases and J by 0 bases, leaving 12 bases between them. PCR involved 60 Vbeta and 13 Jbeta primers. Assay: immunoSEQ multiplex PCR; the TCRdb copy retains only in-frame clones and omits some. This table holds 130,000 or so clones. On this clone: Its specificity is not known.

The clonotype was recovered from a man aged 18 to 30 in good health and CMV-seronegative. The rearrangement joins TRBV27 to TRBJ1-3, with a possible D match to TRBD1 (6 bases). What was sequenced was PBMCs. The DNA for the CDR3 is TGTGCCAGCAGCTATGACAGGAACTCTGGAAACACCATATATTTT. Its protein is CASSYDRNSGNTIYF.